This T cell receptor beta chain was documented in a study of CD8 T cells in ankylosing spondylitis. As for this clonotype: Its antigen is as yet unknown. Its ends do not fully match the called genes, so a read error is possible.

CDR3 size: 14 residues. Broader study findings: CD8+ disease-linked clones were present at relatively low frequencies in blood. Among TCR beta sequences, a motif of under 10 highly homologous variants appeared characteristic of ankylosing spondylitis blood.

5'-RACE, quantitative and with molecular barcodes, yielded the TCR beta libraries. TCRdb re-called the 5' RACE reads with MiXCR, one entry per CDR3 protein. Of about 250,000 distinct CDR3 sequences in the sample, roughly a third were seen once. Sample: blood, either unsorted or a sorted T cell fraction (not recorded which). The receptor comes from a male donor with ankylosing spondylitis or in good health (not recorded which). The rearrangement links TRBV12-3 or TRBV12-4 to TRBJ2-1; 9 bases fit TRBD2. This chain's CDR3 is CASSLAGINNEQFF. CDR3 sequence (DNA): TGTGCCAGCAGTCTAGCGGGGATCAACAATGAGCAGTTCTTC.